Below, 20 T cell receptor beta chains from the same sample are listed, as sequenced in a study of T cell repertoires in cytomegalovirus infection. Antigen specificity for these receptors is unknown. TCRdb reanalysed the reads using MiXCR and keeps one entry per CDR3 protein. The sample yields 450,000 to 600,000 distinct CDR3 sequences, 30% to 35% seen once. Sequencing used cultured PBMCs, obtained from culture after CMV antigen stimulation. The receptors originated from a human donor in good health (CMV status not recorded). Some clones in this sample may be carry-over from other donors' samples.

The chain couples TRBV6-5 to TRBJ2-7; 9 nucleotides match TRBD2. Germline V gene data show CDR1 as MNHEY and CDR2 as SVGAGI. CDR3 size: 13 residues. V trimming: 8 bases; J trimming: 6 bases; junction bases outside the gene matches: 8. The CDR3 loop is CASGASGTGEQYV. CDR3 DNA sequence: TGTGCCAGCGGGGCTAGCGGGACGGGCGAGCAGTACGTC.

The rearrangement links TRBV30 to TRBJ2-1; either TRBD1 or TRBD2 may supply D (5 bases each). This CDR3 is built from 15 residues. Trimming left V 0 bases short and J 6 bases short, with 15 bases between. CDR1 GTSNPN and CDR2 SVGIG come from the germline V gene (reference sequence). CDR3 in DNA: TGTGCCTGGAGTGTAGGGACCCAGGCCTCCAATGAGCAGTTCTTC. This sequence encodes CAWSVGTQASNEQFF.

This clonotype was seen a few times. V and J are TRBV6-2 or TRBV6-3 and TRBJ2-1, with 16 nucleotides matching TRBD2. Germline V lookup: CDR1 MNHEY, CDR2 SVGEGT. The CDR3 is 17 amino acids. Trimming cost V 7 bases and J 10 bases; bases outside gene matches: 13. The CDR3 reads CASTPPGTSGRGWEQFF. The CDR3 DNA sequence: TGTGCCAGCACCCCACCCGGGACTAGCGGGAGGGGCTGGGAGCAGTTCTTC.

The chain has TRBV7-8 and TRBJ1-5, with D possibly being TRBD1 (5 bases). The V end was cut by 3 bases, the J end by 4 bases, with 13 bases between. This CDR3 contains 15 residues. Germline CDR1 SGHVS, CDR2 FQNEAQ. The DNA of the CDR3 is TGTGCCAGCAGCTTCGGGGGGAGGGCAAATCAGCCCCAGCATTTT. Its protein product is CASSFGGRANQPQHF.

This clonotype appeared many times. This chain joins TRBV7-2 and TRBJ2-3, with a tentative D call TRBD2 (6 bases). This CDR3 is built from 17 residues. Per the germline V gene, CDR1 is SGHTA and CDR2 is FQGNSA. Trimming shortened V by 3 bases and J by 0 bases, and 16 bases separated the two germline ends. Here the CDR3 reads CASSFLRGATSTDTQYF. The CDR3 DNA reads as TGTGCCAGCAGCTTTCTACGCGGGGCCACTAGCACAGATACGCAGTATTTT.

This clonotype occurred a few times. CDR3 loop: CASSFGQGGQPQHF. The DNA for the CDR3 is TGTGCCAGCAGCTTTGGCCAGGGGGGACAGCCCCAGCATTTT. J is TRBJ1-5 and V is TRBV7-6; 7 nucleotides agree with TRBD1. The trim removed 3 bases at V and 7 bases at J, leaving 6 bases unmatched. This CDR3 is 14 amino acids long. Looked up from germline, CDR1 is SGHVS and CDR2 is FNYEAQ.

The chain recombines TRBV20-1 with TRBJ2-1; 8 nucleotides agree with TRBD2. The V and J ends lost 1 base and 9 bases, in that order; junction bases with no gene match: 14. The CDR3 spans 16 residues. The germline V gene has CDR1 DFQATT and CDR2 SNEGSKA (reference sequence). In nucleotides, the CDR3 is TGCAGTGCTAGAGCACTCACTAGCGGTGTTTGGAGTGAGCAGTTCTTC. Translating it yields CSARALTSGVWSEQFF.

This clonotype appeared a few times. V usage is TRBV29-1 and J usage is TRBJ2-3; D is unclear. V lost 1 base and J lost 4, with 6 bases in between. This CDR3 comprises 12 residues. Germline assignment: CDR1 SQVTM and CDR2 ANQGSEA. CDR3 nucleotide sequence: TGCAGCGTTGAAGGAACCGCAGATACGCAGTATTTT. Its translation: CSVEGTADTQYF.

This chain uses TRBV7-2 with TRBJ1-2; D is undetermined. Trimming took off 2 bases at V and 1 base at J, with 2 bases between the two ends. The V gene's germline CDR1 is SGHTA and CDR2 FQGNSA. The CDR3 extends over 12 amino acids. This chain's CDR3 is CASSLFNYGYTF. The CDR3, as DNA: TGTGCCAGCAGCTTATTTAACTATGGCTACACCTTC. The full variable domain, its missing parts supplied by reference TRBV7-2 and TRBJ1-2, is GAGVSQSPSNKVTEKGKDVELRCDPISGHTALYWYRQSLGQGLEFLIYFQGNSAPDKSGLPSDRFSAERTGGSVSTLTIQRTQQEDSAVYLCASSLFNYGYTFGSGTRLTVV.

The rearrangement joins TRBV19 to TRBJ1-6, with TRBD1 identical over 9 bases. The ends lost 4 bases at V and 9 bases at J; junction bases unmatched: 7. Germline CDR1 LNHDA, CDR2 SQIVND (reference sequence). The CDR3 consists of 15 residues. CDR3: CASSTGQGGGSPLHF. As DNA, the CDR3 is TGTGCCAGTAGTACGGGACAGGGTGGGGGTTCACCCCTCCACTTT.

The chain recombines TRBV7-2 with TRBJ2-3; 9 nucleotides line up with TRBD1. The CDR3 length is 16 residues. Unmatched junction bases numbered 6, after V lost 1 base and J lost 4 bases. From germline, CDR1 is SGHTA and CDR2 FQGNSA. CDR3 sequence reads: CASSLGDRVRADTQYF. The CDR3 DNA sequence: TGTGCCAGCAGCTTAGGGGACAGGGTGAGAGCAGATACGCAGTATTTT.

This clonotype was detected a few times. The CDR3 DNA reads as TGTGCCAGCAGCGTAGCTAAGGGGTACTTCTATGGCTACACCTTC. This translates into CASSVAKGYFYGYTF. The chain combines TRBV9 with TRBJ1-2; the D gene is possibly TRBD1 (5 bases). The germline V gene encodes CDR1 SGDLS and CDR2 YYNGEE. Trimming stripped 0 bases from V and 4 bases from J, with 13 bases between. CDR3 length equals 15 residues.

This clonotype was found a few times. The chain joins TRBV28 to TRBJ1-1, with D perhaps TRBD1 (5 bases). Germline V CDR1 and CDR2: MDHEN, SYDVKM. This CDR3 has 15 amino acids. V lost 4 bases to trimming and J lost 0 bases, with 12 bases between them. Written as DNA, the CDR3 is TGTGCCAGCAGTTCGCCAGGGACGGTGAACACTGAAGCTTTCTTT. Protein product: CASSSPGTVNTEAFF.

The chain recombines TRBV28 with TRBJ1-5; D perhaps matches TRBD1 (5 bases). The length of the CDR3 is 17 residues. The germline V and J ends were trimmed by 3 bases and 1 base, with 16 bases remaining between them. The germline V gene encodes CDR1 MDHEN and CDR2 SYDVKM. CDR3 loop: CASSFQGSLLSNQPQHF. CDR3 nucleotide sequence: TGTGCCAGCAGTTTTCAGGGTTCCCTCCTAAGCAATCAGCCCCAGCATTTT.

This clonotype was seen ten or more times. V gene TRBV7-8 combines with J gene TRBJ2-1; 10 nucleotides match TRBD2. V was pared by 1 base and J by 6 bases, with 18 bases of the junction left unmatched. Germline V gene lookup returns CDR1 SGHVS and CDR2 FQNEAQ. This CDR3 is built from 20 residues. The CDR3 coding sequence is TGTGCCAGCAGCTTAGTTTTCTTAATGCCTAGCGGGAGTGAGGGCAATGAGCAGTTCTTC. Protein: CASSLVFLMPSGSEGNEQFF.

This clonotype appeared a few times. The J gene is TRBJ1-6, the V gene TRBV28; D remains ambiguous. Germline V gene data show CDR1 as MDHEN and CDR2 as SYDVKM. The V end lost 3 bases, the J end lost 8 bases, and 8 bases lay between the germline ends. The CDR3 has 13 amino acids. Written as DNA, the CDR3 is TGTGCCAGCAGTTTCTTTTGGGATTCACCCCTCCACTTT. This gives the protein CASSFFWDSPLHF.

The rearrangement links TRBV7-9 to TRBJ1-4; no firm D call. V dropped 3 bases and J dropped 5 bases, with 7 bases sitting between them. CDR3 length: 13 amino acids. Looked up from germline, CDR1 is SEHNR and CDR2 is FQNEAQ (reference sequence). The CDR3: CASSFSSNEKLFF. In DNA, the CDR3 is TGTGCCAGCAGCTTTAGCTCAAATGAAAAACTGTTTTTT.

The J gene is TRBJ2-3, the V gene TRBV29-1; 12 positions match TRBD2. The germline CDR1 and CDR2 sequences are SQVTM and ANQGSEA. The CDR3 totals 14 residues. V gave up 4 bases and J gave up 4 bases; unmatched junction bases: 3. This CDR3 reads CSVASGREADTQYF. The CDR3 coding sequence is TGCAGCGTTGCTAGCGGGAGGGAAGCAGATACGCAGTATTTT.

The J gene is TRBJ2-3, the V gene TRBV7-2, with 9 bases matching TRBD2. V lost 0 bases to trimming and J lost 1 base; unmatched junction nucleotides: 5. This CDR3 is built from 17 residues. The V gene's germline CDR1 is SGHTA and CDR2 FQGNSA. CDR3 in DNA: TGTGCCAGCAGCTTAGCTCCCCTAGCGGGACGCACAGATACGCAGTATTTT. Translation: CASSLAPLAGRTDTQYF.

The genes are TRBV4-3 and TRBJ2-2; D ambiguous. This CDR3 region has 15 residues. Looked up from germline, CDR1 is LGHNA and CDR2 is YSLEER. Trimming stripped 2 bases from V and 3 bases from J, with 10 bases between. CDR3 DNA sequence: TGCGCCAGCAGCCAACTTAACCGGTACACCGGGGAGCTGTTTTTT. It translates to CASSQLNRYTGELFF.